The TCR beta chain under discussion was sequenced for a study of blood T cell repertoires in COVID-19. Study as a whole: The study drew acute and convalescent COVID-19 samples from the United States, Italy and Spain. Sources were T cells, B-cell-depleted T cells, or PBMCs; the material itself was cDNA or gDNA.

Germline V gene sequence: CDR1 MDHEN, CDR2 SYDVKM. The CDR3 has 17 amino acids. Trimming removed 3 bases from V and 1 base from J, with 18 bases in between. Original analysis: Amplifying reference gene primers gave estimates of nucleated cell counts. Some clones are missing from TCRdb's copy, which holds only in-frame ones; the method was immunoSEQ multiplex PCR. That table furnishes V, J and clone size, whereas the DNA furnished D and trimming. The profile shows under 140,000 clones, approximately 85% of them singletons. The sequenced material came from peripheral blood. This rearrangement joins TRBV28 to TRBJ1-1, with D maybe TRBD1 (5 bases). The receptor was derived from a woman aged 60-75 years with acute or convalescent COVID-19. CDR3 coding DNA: TGTGCCAGCAGTTTGTCACTCAAGGGGTCCGGGAACACTGAAGCTTTCTTT. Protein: CASSLSLKGSGNTEAFF.